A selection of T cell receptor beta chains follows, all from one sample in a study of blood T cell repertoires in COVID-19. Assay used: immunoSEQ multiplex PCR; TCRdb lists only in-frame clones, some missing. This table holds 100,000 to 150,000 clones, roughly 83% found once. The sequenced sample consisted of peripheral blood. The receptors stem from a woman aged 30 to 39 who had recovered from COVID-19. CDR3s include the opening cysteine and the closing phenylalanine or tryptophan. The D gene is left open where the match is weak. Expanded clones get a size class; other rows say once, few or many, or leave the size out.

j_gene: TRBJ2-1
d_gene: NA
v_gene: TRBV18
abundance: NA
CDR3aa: CASFPKLEQDNEQFF
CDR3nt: TGTGCCAGCTTCCCAAAGTTAGAACAGGACAATGAGCAGTTCTTC

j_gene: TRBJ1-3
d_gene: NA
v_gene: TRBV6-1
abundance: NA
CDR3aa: CASSEGRAPGNTIYF
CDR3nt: TGTGCCAGCAGTGAAGGCAGGGCTCCTGGAAACACCATATATTTT

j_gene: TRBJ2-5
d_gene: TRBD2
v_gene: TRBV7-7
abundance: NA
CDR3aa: CASSPIGTSSQETQYF
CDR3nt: TGTGCTAGCAGCCCCATCGGGACTAGTTCCCAAGAGACCCAGTACTTC

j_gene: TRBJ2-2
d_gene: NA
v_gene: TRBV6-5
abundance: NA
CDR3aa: CASSLQGTGELFF
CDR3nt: TGTGCCAGCAGCCTACAGGGCACCGGGGAGCTGTTTTTT

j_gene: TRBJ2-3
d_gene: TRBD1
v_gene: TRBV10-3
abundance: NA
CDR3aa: CAIGGQGTFTDTQYF
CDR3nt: TGTGCCATCGGCGGACAGGGGACATTCACAGATACGCAGTATTTT

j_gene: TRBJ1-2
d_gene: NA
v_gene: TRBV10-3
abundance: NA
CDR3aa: CAISDDEDGYTF
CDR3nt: TGTGCCATCAGTGATGACGAGGATGGCTACACCTTC

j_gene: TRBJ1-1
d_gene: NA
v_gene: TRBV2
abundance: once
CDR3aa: CASSVTDGSTEAFF
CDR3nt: TGTGCCAGCAGTGTTACGGATGGGAGCACTGAAGCTTTCTTT

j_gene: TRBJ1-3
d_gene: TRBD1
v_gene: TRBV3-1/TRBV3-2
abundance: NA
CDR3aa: CASSQDGTGLSGNTIYF
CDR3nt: TGTGCCAGCAGCCAAGATGGGACAGGGCTCTCTGGAAACACCATATATTTT

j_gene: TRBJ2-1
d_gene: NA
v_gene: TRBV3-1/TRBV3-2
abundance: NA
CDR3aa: CASSQDSTWGGSNEQFF
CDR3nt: TGTGCCAGCAGCCAAGATAGTACGTGGGGGGGCTCAAATGAGCAGTTCTTC

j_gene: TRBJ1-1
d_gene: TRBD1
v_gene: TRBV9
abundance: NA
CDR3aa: CASSLTTGDTEAFF
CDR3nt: TGTGCCAGCAGCCTCACGACAGGGGACACTGAAGCTTTCTTT

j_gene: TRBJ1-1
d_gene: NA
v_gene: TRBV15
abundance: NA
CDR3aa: CATSRGPTEAFF
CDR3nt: TGTGCCACCAGCAGAGGGCCCACTGAAGCTTTCTTT